Each of the 28 T cell receptor beta chains below was sequenced from the same sample in a study of cytomegalovirus exposure and HLA in healthy donors. PCR primers comprised 60 Vbeta and 13 Jbeta primers. TCRdb's copy holds only in-frame clones and misses some; the assay was immunoSEQ multiplex PCR. The table lists around 100,000 clones, 66% of them singletons. Sample: PBMCs. These receptors were obtained from a woman aged 45-60 years in good health and CMV-seronegative.

The rearrangement joins TRBV27 to TRBJ1-6; perhaps TRBD1 as D (5 bases). Germline CDR1 reads MNHEY; CDR2 reads SMNVEV (reference sequence). V lost 0 bases and J 8 bases, leaving 11 bases between the germline ends. The CDR3 is 15 amino acids. This chain's CDR3 is CASSLSSQGYSPLHF. Written as DNA, the CDR3 is TGTGCCAGCAGTTTATCGAGCCAGGGCTATTCACCCCTCCACTTT.

This clone was seen a few times. The chain joins TRBV19 to TRBJ2-3; 10 bases align to TRBD2. The length of the CDR3 is 16 residues. Germline V lookup: CDR1 LNHDA, CDR2 SQIVND (reference sequence). The V and J ends lost 5 bases and 9 bases, in that order; junction bases with no gene match: 14. CDR3: CASSPSRTSGRPTQYF. In nucleotides, the CDR3 is TGTGCCAGTAGTCCGAGTAGGACTAGCGGTAGACCCACGCAGTATTTT.

This sequence joins TRBV5-6 and TRBJ1-4, with 10 nucleotides matching TRBD1. Germline-derived CDR1 and CDR2 are SGHDT and YYEEEE. The CDR3 has 15 residues. V was pared by 4 bases and J by 8 bases, with 8 bases of the junction left unmatched. The DNA for the CDR3 is TGTGCCAGCAGCCCCGGGACAGGGGTTCGGGAAAAACTGTTTTTT. This gives the protein CASSPGTGVREKLFF. Looking up the rest from reference TRBV5-6 and TRBJ1-4 gives the full variable domain: DAGVTQSPTHLIKTRGQQVTLRCSPKSGHDTVSWYQQALGQGPQFIFQYYEEEERQRGNFPDRFSGHQFPNYSSELNVNALLLGDSALYLCASSPGTGVREKLFFGSGTQLSVL.

V gene TRBV28 combines with J gene TRBJ2-5; possibly TRBD2 for D (6 bases). This CDR3 has 11 residues. Germline CDR1 is MDHEN and CDR2 is SYDVKM. V lost 6 bases, J lost 11 bases, and 13 bases lay in between. CDR3 sequence (DNA): TGTGCCAGCAGATGGAACCGGGAGCAGTACTTC. Translation: CASRWNREQYF. Using reference TRBV28 and TRBJ2-5 for the parts outside the CDR3, the full variable domain is DVKVTQSSRYLVKRTGEKVFLECVQDMDHENMFWYRQDPGLGLRLIYFSYDVKMKEKGDIPEGYSVSREKKERFSLILESASTNQTSMYLCASRWNREQYFGPGTRLLVL.

The chain recombines TRBV7-9 with TRBJ1-1, with 8 bases lining up with TRBD1. The CDR3 runs to 15 residues. The germline V gene encodes CDR1 SEHNR and CDR2 FQNEAQ (reference sequence). V gave up 7 bases and J gave up 5 bases; unmatched junction bases: 12. CDR3 sequence (DNA): TGTGCCAGCACCTCTACCAGGGGGCGATGGACTGAAGCTTTCTTT. Translated, it gives CASTSTRGRWTEAFF.

The chain carries TRBV28 and TRBJ2-2; D possibly corresponds to TRBD1 (6 bases). The germline V gene encodes CDR1 MDHEN and CDR2 SYDVKM. CDR3 length: 15 amino acids. Deletions cut 2 bases from V and 7 bases from J, with 14 bases between. The CDR3 DNA is TGTGCCAGCAGTTTAAGGGGGAGTTTAGGCGGGGAGCTGTTTTTT. Translation gives CASSLRGSLGGELFF. Using reference TRBV28 and TRBJ2-2 for the parts outside the CDR3, the full variable domain is DVKVTQSSRYLVKRTGEKVFLECVQDMDHENMFWYRQDPGLGLRLIYFSYDVKMKEKGDIPEGYSVSREKKERFSLILESASTNQTSMYLCASSLRGSLGGELFFGEGSRLTVL.

CDR3: CASSDSWTSGSYEQFF. CDR3 sequence (DNA): TGTGCCAGCAGTGACTCCTGGACTAGCGGGAGCTATGAGCAGTTCTTC. The chain employs TRBV6-4 and TRBJ2-1; 13 bases are shared with TRBD2. This CDR3 is 16 amino acids long. J was trimmed by 8 bases and V by 0 bases; bases with no gene match: 4. Looked up from germline, CDR1 is MRHNA and CDR2 is SNTAGT.

The chain combines TRBV10-3 with TRBJ2-7; TRBD1 aligns across 9 bases. After removal of 7 bases from V and 5 bases from J, the junction contained 6 bases not matched to a gene. Germline V gene lookup returns CDR1 ENHRY and CDR2 SYGVKD. The CDR3 covers 13 residues. CDR3 in amino acids: CAITETGGDEQYF. The CDR3 DNA reads TGTGCCATCACAGAGACAGGGGGGGACGAGCAGTACTTC.

The V call is TRBV10-3, the J call TRBJ2-3; 9 bases agree with TRBD2. The germline V gene encodes CDR1 ENHRY and CDR2 SYGVKD. The V and J ends lost 6 bases and 0 bases, in that order; junction bases with no gene match: 7. The CDR3 covers 16 residues. CDR3 sequence: CAIRDFTSGSTDTQYF. CDR3 bases: TGTGCCATCAGGGATTTTACTAGCGGGAGCACAGATACGCAGTATTTT.

This chain uses TRBV11-2 with TRBJ2-5, with D tentatively TRBD1 (6 bases). This CDR3 has 16 residues. CDR1 is SGHAT and CDR2 is FQNNGV in the germline V gene. Deletions cut 8 bases from V and 5 bases from J, with 24 bases between. The CDR3 sequence is CASGNHLRGLEETQYF. CDR3 nucleotides: TGTGCCAGCGGCAACCATTTAAGGGGGTTGGAGGAGACCCAGTACTTC.

This sequence joins TRBV5-1 and TRBJ1-1; a possible D gene is TRBD1 (6 bases). V was cut by 1 base and J by 1 base, with 11 bases left in between. CDR1 and CDR2 from the germline V gene are SGHRS and YFSETQ. The CDR3 consists of 15 residues. The CDR3: CASSLLDRKNTEAFF. In nucleotides, the CDR3 is TGCGCCAGCAGCTTGCTGGACAGAAAGAACACTGAAGCTTTCTTT.

Worth noting for this clone: Germline and junction disagree at one end, which may indicate a read error. V usage is TRBV30 and J usage is TRBJ2-7; the match to TRBD1 covers 7 bases. This CDR3 region has 11 residues. Germline CDR1 is GTSNPN and CDR2 is SVGIG (reference sequence). The CDR3, as DNA: TGTGCCTGGAGTGTACAACAGGGGCCACGTTTC. Its translation: CAWSVQQGPRF.

The V gene is TRBV29-1, the J gene TRBJ2-1; 8 bases line up with TRBD1. Trimming removed 7 bases from V and 4 bases from J; junction bases left unmatched: 12. This CDR3 has 15 residues. From germline, CDR1 is SQVTM and CDR2 ANQGSEA. CDR3 in DNA: TGCAGCGCCTGGAGGGGACAGGTTCTGTACAATGAGCAGTTCTTC. Its translation is CSAWRGQVLYNEQFF.

This sequence joins TRBV5-4 and TRBJ2-5, with TRBD1 as a possible D gene (7 bases). The CDR3 covers 15 residues. Trimming removed 4 bases at V and 3 bases at J, with 16 bases between. The germline V gene encodes CDR1 SGHNT and CDR2 YYREEE (reference sequence). CDR3 bases: TGTGCCAGCAGCCCTAGACAGGGCGGGGAAGAGACCCAGTACTTC. It yields the protein CASSPRQGGEETQYF.

The chain has TRBV4-1 and TRBJ2-1, with 9 bases matching TRBD1. This CDR3 has 16 amino acids. Trimming cost V 2 bases and J 9 bases; bases outside gene matches: 11. Germline loops: CDR1 MGHRA, CDR2 YSYEKL. This CDR3 reads CASSQSGGQGIIEQFF. The DNA of the CDR3 is TGCGCCAGCAGCCAATCCGGGGGACAGGGTATCATTGAGCAGTTCTTC.

The chain employs TRBV7-2 and TRBJ2-1; D ambiguous. This CDR3 region has 17 residues. Trimming pared 1 base from V and 9 bases from J, leaving 22 bases between. The germline V gene has CDR1 SGHTA and CDR2 FQGNSA. The CDR3 here is CASSLVSANYYGGEQFF. DNA for the CDR3: TGTGCCAGCAGCTTAGTTTCTGCAAATTACTACGGTGGTGAGCAGTTCTTC.

The chain combines TRBV13 with TRBJ2-3, with 11 positions matching TRBD2. CDR1 and CDR2 (germline): PRHDT, FYEKMQ (reference sequence). The V and J ends lost 6 bases and 8 bases, in that order; junction bases with no gene match: 10. There are 15 residues in the CDR3. The CDR3 coding sequence is TGTGCCAGCAGTACTCGACTAGCGGGGTCCGGTACGCAGTATTTT. Its translation: CASSTRLAGSGTQYF.

This clone was recorded a few times. The V gene is TRBV6-4, the J gene TRBJ2-3; 10 bases agree with TRBD2. J lost 4 bases, V lost 2 bases, and 6 bases had no gene match. The CDR3 is 16 amino acids. Germline-derived CDR1 and CDR2 are MRHNA and SNTAGT. The CDR3 DNA sequence: TGTGCCAGCAGTGACAAGAGCGGGAGGGGACCAGATACGCAGTATTTT. Protein sequence: CASSDKSGRGPDTQYF.

The V call is TRBV9, the J call TRBJ2-5; 8 bases line up with TRBD2. The DNA end lines up better with TRBJ2-7; the J call may be wrong. The germline V gene has CDR1 SGDLS and CDR2 YYNGEE. This CDR3 contains 15 residues. The CDR3 spells CASSPGGQSIYEQYF. The CDR3 DNA reads as TGTGCCAGCAGCCCGGGGGGGCAATCCATATACGAGCAGTACTTC.

The chain combines TRBV14 with TRBJ2-3; 8 bases fit TRBD2. Germline V gene data show CDR1 as SGHDN and CDR2 as FVKESK. The V segment lost 0 bases and the J segment 5 bases; nucleotides outside the gene matches: 4. This CDR3 region has 15 residues. In DNA form, the CDR3 reads TGTGCCAGCAGCCAAGAAACTAGCGGAAGAGATACGCAGTATTTT. Translated: CASSQETSGRDTQYF. The whole variable domain, filled in from reference TRBV14 and TRBJ2-3, reads EAGVTQFPSHSVIEKGQTVTLRCDPISGHDNLYWYRRVMGKEIKFLLHFVKESKQDESGMPNNRFLAERTGGTYSTLKVQPAELEDSGVYFCASSQETSGRDTQYFGPGTRLTVL.

The chain recombines TRBV19 with TRBJ2-3, with 8 bases matching TRBD2. CDR1 is LNHDA and CDR2 is SQIVND in the germline V gene (reference sequence). With 5 bases clipped from V and 0 bases from J, the junction kept 10 bases outside the gene matches. The CDR3 has 17 residues. CDR3 bases: TGTGCCAGTAGTCACATGAGACTAGCGCCTAGCACAGATACGCAGTATTTT. It encodes CASSHMRLAPSTDTQYF.

The chain combines TRBV9 with TRBJ1-5; tentatively, D is TRBD1 (6 bases). The germline gives CDR1 SGDLS, CDR2 YYNGEE. The CDR3 is 14 residues long. The germline V and J ends were trimmed by 0 bases and 2 bases, with 6 bases remaining between them. The chain's CDR3 is CASSVEGGNQPQHF. DNA of the CDR3: TGTGCCAGCAGCGTAGAGGGGGGCAATCAGCCCCAGCATTTT.

This sequence joins TRBV5-1 and TRBJ2-1; weak D call: TRBD2 (5 bases). The CDR3 runs to 15 residues. CDR1 is SGHRS and CDR2 is YFSETQ in the germline V gene. Trimming stripped 6 bases from V and 0 bases from J, with 13 bases between. The CDR3, as DNA: TGCGCCAGCAACTCGGGATTAAGCTCCTACAATGAGCAGTTCTTC. This translates into CASNSGLSSYNEQFF.

J is TRBJ2-3 and V is TRBV7-2, with 8 bases identical to TRBD1. This CDR3 has 16 amino acids. Germline V CDR1 and CDR2: SGHTA, FQGNSA. Germline trimming cut 1 base from V and 0 bases from J; bases unmatched to any gene: 3. Written as DNA, the CDR3 is TGTGCCAGCAGCTTAGACCGACAGGGGAGCACAGATACGCAGTATTTT. It encodes CASSLDRQGSTDTQYF.

The chain links TRBV7-9 to TRBJ2-7; D perhaps matches TRBD1 (6 bases). This CDR3 has 15 residues. In germline, CDR1 is SEHNR, CDR2 FQNEAQ (reference sequence). V dropped 4 bases and J dropped 5 bases, with 18 bases sitting between them. The CDR3 loop reads CASSSPFQGRDEQYF. The CDR3, as DNA: TGTGCCAGCAGCTCGCCCTTTCAGGGGAGAGACGAGCAGTACTTC.

This clone has just a few counts. The genes are TRBV29-1 and TRBJ1-2; D may be TRBD1 (5 bases). Trimming cost V 7 bases and J 8 bases, with 14 bases left between them. This CDR3 comprises 11 residues. CDR1 is SQVTM, CDR2 ANQGSEA, per germline. CDR3 in amino acids: CSEVGLAGYTF. The CDR3 DNA is TGCAGCGAAGTGGGGCTGGCGGGCTACACCTTC. Using reference TRBV29-1 and TRBJ1-2 for the parts outside the CDR3, the full variable domain is SAVISQKPSRDICQRGTSLTIQCQVDSQVTMMFWYRQQPGQSLTLIATANQGSEATYESGFVIDKFPISRPNLTFSTLTVSNMSPEDSSIYLCSEVGLAGYTFGSGTRLTVV.

With regard to this clone: Germline and junction disagree at one end, which may indicate a read error. The chain is built from TRBV7-7 and TRBJ2-5; 10 bases match TRBD2. This CDR3 is 15 amino acids long. The germline CDR1 and CDR2 sequences are SSHAT and FNYEAQ (reference sequence). This chain's CDR3 is CASSSTSGEWETQYF. The CDR3 bases are TGTGCTAGCAGCTCTACTAGCGGGGAGTGGGAGACCCAGTACTTC.

The chain has TRBV5-4 and TRBJ2-7; perhaps TRBD1 as D (5 bases). Germline V CDR1 and CDR2: SGHNT, YYREEE (reference sequence). The CDR3 is 14 residues long. The germline V and J ends were trimmed by 1 base and 0 bases, with 8 bases remaining between them. The CDR3: CASSLIDSSYEQYF. The CDR3 DNA is TGTGCCAGCAGCTTGATCGACAGCTCCTACGAGCAGTACTTC.